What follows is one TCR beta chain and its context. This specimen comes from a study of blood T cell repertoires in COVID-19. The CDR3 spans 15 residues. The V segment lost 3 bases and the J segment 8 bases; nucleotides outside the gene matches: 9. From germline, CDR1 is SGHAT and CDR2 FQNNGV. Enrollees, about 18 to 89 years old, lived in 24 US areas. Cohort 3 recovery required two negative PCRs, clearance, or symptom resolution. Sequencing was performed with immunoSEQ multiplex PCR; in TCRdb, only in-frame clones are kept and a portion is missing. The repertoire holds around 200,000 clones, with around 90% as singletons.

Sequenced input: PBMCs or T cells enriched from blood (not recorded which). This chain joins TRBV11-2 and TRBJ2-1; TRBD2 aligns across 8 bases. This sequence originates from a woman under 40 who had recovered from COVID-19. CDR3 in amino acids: CASSFLVGGGDEQFF. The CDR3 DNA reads TGTGCCAGCAGCTTCCTCGTCGGGGGGGGAGATGAGCAGTTCTTC.